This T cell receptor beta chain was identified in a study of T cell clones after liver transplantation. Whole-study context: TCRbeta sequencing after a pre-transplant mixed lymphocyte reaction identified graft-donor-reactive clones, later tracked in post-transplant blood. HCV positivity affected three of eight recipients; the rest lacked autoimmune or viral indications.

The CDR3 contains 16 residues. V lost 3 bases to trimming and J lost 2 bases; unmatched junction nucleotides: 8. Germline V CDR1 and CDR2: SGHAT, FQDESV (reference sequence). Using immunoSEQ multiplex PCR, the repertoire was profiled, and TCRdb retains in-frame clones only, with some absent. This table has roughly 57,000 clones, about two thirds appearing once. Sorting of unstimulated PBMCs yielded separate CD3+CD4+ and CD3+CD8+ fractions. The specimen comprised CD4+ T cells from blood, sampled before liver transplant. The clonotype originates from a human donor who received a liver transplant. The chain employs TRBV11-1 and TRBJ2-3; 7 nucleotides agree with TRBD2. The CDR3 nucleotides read TGTGCCAGCAGCTTCTCAGGGAGGGGTTACACAGATACGCAGTATTTT. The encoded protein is CASSFSGRGYTDTQYF.